The 27 T cell receptor beta chains presented below share a single source sample, sequenced in a study of shared clonotypes between healthy human individuals. The protocol was immunoSEQ multiplex PCR, while the TCRdb copy is restricted to in-frame clones and leaves out a portion. The table shows 100,000 to 120,000 clones, with over 65% occurring only once. Sequenced input: memory CD8+ T cells sorted from blood. Subset indicated: CD45RO+ cells pooled with CCR7-negative TemRA cells. The receptors stem from a woman in her twenties or thirties in good health.

The rearrangement uses TRBV19 and TRBJ2-6; no clear D. This CDR3 comprises 14 residues. Germline CDR1 is LNHDA and CDR2 is SQIVND (reference sequence). The V end lost 6 bases, the J end lost 0 bases, and 6 bases lay between the germline ends. The CDR3: CASRPSSGANVLTF. CDR3 in DNA: TGTGCCAGTAGGCCCTCCTCTGGGGCCAACGTCCTGACTTTC.

J is TRBJ2-5 and V is TRBV5-8, with no clear D. The end of the DNA is better explained by TRBJ2-7, so the J call may be wrong. The CDR3 length is 14 residues. Germline CDR1 SGHTS, CDR2 YDEGEE. Here the CDR3 reads CASSLGIFFDEQYF. CDR3 nucleotide sequence: TGTGCCAGCAGCTTGGGGATCTTTTTCGACGAGCAGTACTTC.

The chain recombines TRBV5-1 with TRBJ2-7, with D perhaps TRBD2 (5 bases). The length of the CDR3 is 15 residues. Germline-derived CDR1 and CDR2 are SGHRS and YFSETQ. V was trimmed by 1 base and J by 7 bases, leaving 18 bases between them. Here the CDR3 reads CASSLTRDSRGEQYF. As DNA, the CDR3 is TGCGCCAGCAGCTTGACCCGCGATAGCAGAGGGGAGCAGTACTTC. Variable domain in full (rest from reference TRBV5-1 and TRBJ2-7): KAGVTQTPRYLIKTRGQQVTLSCSPISGHRSVSWYQQTPGQGLQFLFEYFSETQRNKGNFPGRFSGRQFSNSRSEMNVSTLELGDSALYLCASSLTRDSRGEQYFGPGTRLTVT.

V and J are TRBV19 and TRBJ1-2; no definite D call. Germline V gene sequence: CDR1 LNHDA, CDR2 SQIVND (reference sequence). The CDR3 loop spans 16 amino acids. V was cut by 4 bases and J by 5 bases, with 20 bases left in between. The CDR3 loop reads CASSRIWGDRGYGYTF. The CDR3 DNA reads as TGTGCCAGTAGTAGGATTTGGGGAGATCGCGGGTATGGCTACACCTTC.

This clone was counted only a few times. Additional DNA sequences in this sample encode the identical CDR3. The V call is TRBV9, the J call TRBJ2-2, with D perhaps given as TRBD1 or TRBD2 (5 bases each). The CDR3 covers 14 residues. Germline V lookup: CDR1 SGDLS, CDR2 YYNGEE. Trimming removed 0 bases from V and 5 bases from J, with 8 bases in between. CDR3: CASSVAWGTGELFF. The CDR3 nucleotides are TGTGCCAGCAGCGTAGCCTGGGGGACCGGGGAGCTGTTTTTT.

This chain links TRBV28 with TRBJ1-1; D is unclear. Per the germline V gene, CDR1 is MDHEN and CDR2 is SYDVKM. This CDR3 has 16 amino acids. With 1 base removed from V and 0 bases from J, the gap between germline ends came to 12 bases. The chain's CDR3 is CASSLYFDPLNTEAFF. As DNA, the CDR3 is TGTGCCAGCAGTTTATATTTCGACCCTCTGAACACTGAAGCTTTCTTT.

This sequence joins TRBV10-3 and TRBJ2-3, with 14 positions matching TRBD2. After removal of 7 bases from V and 4 bases from J, the junction contained 10 bases not matched to a gene. Germline V gene data show CDR1 as ENHRY and CDR2 as SYGVKD. The CDR3 sequence is 17 residues long. The CDR3 region has the DNA TGTGCCATCAAAAGTGCGAGACTAGCGGGAGGGGCAGATACGCAGTATTTT. It yields the protein CAIKSARLAGGADTQYF.

The genes are TRBV11-2 and TRBJ2-7; D remains ambiguous. Germline V gene data show CDR1 as SGHAT and CDR2 as FQNNGV. V was shortened by 5 bases and J by 5 bases, with 16 bases between the two germline ends. This CDR3 is built from 14 residues. CDR3 residues: CASSPAAPGDEQYF. The DNA for the CDR3 is TGTGCCAGCAGCCCTGCAGCCCCTGGGGACGAGCAGTACTTC.

This clone was detected only a few times. The chain employs TRBV7-2 and TRBJ1-5; the match to TRBD1 covers 7 bases. This CDR3 has 15 residues. Trimming took 3 bases from V and 4 from J; bases not matched to a gene: 6. From germline, CDR1 is SGHTA and CDR2 FQGNSA. The CDR3 here is CASSFRDSLNQPQHF. CDR3 coding DNA: TGTGCCAGCAGCTTCCGGGACAGCCTGAATCAGCCCCAGCATTTT. The complete variable domain, with remaining parts taken from reference TRBV7-2 and TRBJ1-5, reads GAGVSQSPSNKVTEKGKDVELRCDPISGHTALYWYRQSLGQGLEFLIYFQGNSAPDKSGLPSDRFSAERTGGSVSTLTIQRTQQEDSAVYLCASSFRDSLNQPQHFGDGTRLSIL.

The CDR3 spells CASSSRTRLLRYNGELFF. The DNA of the CDR3 is TGTGCCAGCAGCTCTCGGACTAGATTATTACGGTATAACGGGGAGCTGTTTTTT. The chain links TRBV5-6 to TRBJ2-2; 7 bases agree with TRBD2. The CDR3 consists of 18 residues. V lost 3 bases to trimming and J lost 7 bases; unmatched junction nucleotides: 18. Germline CDR1 SGHDT, CDR2 YYEEEE.

The chain couples TRBV18 to TRBJ1-2; maybe TRBD1 (5 bases). The germline V gene has CDR1 KGHSH and CDR2 LQKENI. The CDR3 is 13 amino acids. The V end was cut by 8 bases, the J end by 0 bases, with 10 bases between. The CDR3 nucleotides are TGTGCCAGCGGGAGGGGTGCTAACTATGGCTACACCTTC. Amino acid sequence: CASGRGANYGYTF. Combining the CDR3 with reference TRBV18 and TRBJ1-2 gives the whole variable domain NAGVMQNPRHLVRRRGQEARLRCSPMKGHSHVYWYRQLPEEGLKFMVYLQKENIIDESGMPKERFSAEFPKEGPSILRIQQVVRGDSAAYFCASGRGANYGYTFGSGTRLTVV.

This clone showed up just a few times. The chain links TRBV6-5 to TRBJ1-4, with D perhaps TRBD1 (6 bases). Trimming took off 5 bases at V and 5 bases at J, with 9 bases between the two ends. Germline-derived CDR1 and CDR2 are MNHEY and SVGAGI. The CDR3 loop spans 13 amino acids. The chain's CDR3 is CASSLTGNEKLFF. The DNA for the CDR3 is TGTGCCAGCAGTCTCACAGGGAATGAAAAACTGTTTTTT.

This clone was seen more than once but under ten times. Here the CDR3 reads CAWKRRLETQYF. The CDR3 DNA follows: TGTGCCTGGAAGCGGAGATTGGAGACCCAGTACTTC. The chain employs TRBV30 and TRBJ2-5, with D perhaps matching TRBD2 (5 bases). CDR3 length equals 12 residues. Germline lookup yields CDR1 GTSNPN and CDR2 SVGIG (reference sequence). V dropped 4 bases and J dropped 5 bases, with 11 bases sitting between them.

This chain links TRBV21-1 with TRBJ2-7. TRBV21-1 is termed a pseudogene. The CDR3 extends over 13 amino acids. CDR3 residues: CASRLHVLDEQYF. In DNA form, the CDR3 reads TGTGCCAGCAGGCTACACGTGTTAGACGAGCAGTACTTC.

This chain joins TRBV11-3 and TRBJ2-3; TRBD1 matches 8 bases. The germline gives CDR1 SGHNT, CDR2 YENEEA. Trimming at V came to 2 bases and at J to 2 bases, leaving 12 bases not matched to a gene. The CDR3 has 18 residues. The CDR3 loop reads CASSLSKWGTGDTDTQYF. The CDR3 region has the DNA TGTGCCAGCAGCTTATCAAAATGGGGGACAGGAGACACAGATACGCAGTATTTT.

The chain is built from TRBV27 and TRBJ2-5, with D uncertain. With the DNA end fitting TRBJ2-7 better, the J assignment may be wrong. Germline assignment: CDR1 MNHEY and CDR2 SMNVEV (reference sequence). There are 14 residues in the CDR3. The CDR3 region has the DNA TGTGCCAGCAGCCTGACGGTCAACTCCTACGAGCAGTACTTC. Its protein is CASSLTVNSYEQYF.

V usage is TRBV6-4 and J usage is TRBJ2-7, with D possibly matching TRBD2 (5 bases). Trimming removed 5 bases from V and 5 bases from J, with 10 bases in between. The germline CDR1 and CDR2 sequences are MRHNA and SNTAGT. The CDR3 spans 12 residues. The CDR3 here is CASSWTGDEQYF. CDR3 DNA sequence: TGTGCCAGCAGTTGGACTGGGGACGAGCAGTACTTC.

The CDR3, as DNA: TGCGCCAGCAGCCTCGGGGTTATTCTGTATTTGAACACTGAAGCTTTCTTT. Its translation: CASSLGVILYLNTEAFF. The chain employs TRBV4-1 and TRBJ1-1; D gene uncertain. The CDR3 sequence is 17 residues long. Trimming left V 4 bases short and J 0 bases short, with 18 bases between. CDR1 and CDR2 (germline): MGHRA, YSYEKL.

The V call is TRBV7-9, the J call TRBJ2-7; TRBD1 matches 10 bases. V dropped 3 bases and J dropped 5; count of bases not matched to a gene: 7. Germline assignment: CDR1 SEHNR and CDR2 FQNEAQ (reference sequence). The CDR3 totals 15 residues. The CDR3 DNA reads as TGTGCCAGCAGCTTTCTCGGGGACAGGGGCCACGAGCAGTACTTC. Its translation: CASSFLGDRGHEQYF.

The gene calls are TRBV13 and TRBJ2-7, with 12 bases that match TRBD2. Germline V lookup: CDR1 PRHDT, CDR2 FYEKMQ (reference sequence). The V gene end was trimmed by 6 bases and the J gene end by 4 bases; junction bases not matched to a gene: 7. The CDR3 runs to 15 residues. The CDR3 nucleotides are TGTGCCAGCAGGGGCGCGACTAGCGGGAGTTACGAGCAGTACTTC. It translates to CASRGATSGSYEQYF. The variable domain in full, with the rest retrieved from reference TRBV13 and TRBJ2-7, is AAGVIQSPRHLIKEKRETATLKCYPIPRHDTVYWYQQGPGQDPQFLISFYEKMQSDKGSIPDRFSAQQFSDYHSELNMSSLELGDSALYFCASRGATSGSYEQYFGPGTRLTVT.

The J gene is TRBJ2-7, the V gene TRBV28, with D hard to call. The CDR3 runs to 12 residues. Trimming cost V 5 bases and J 7 bases, with 12 bases left between them. In germline, CDR1 is MDHEN, CDR2 SYDVKM. As DNA, the CDR3 is TGTGCCAGCAGTCCCAATGGACCAGAGCAGTACTTC. Translation gives CASSPNGPEQYF.

The CDR3 DNA reads TGTGCCAGCTCACCGCAGCCGCTAGCGGGAAAAGTCGGGGAGCTGTTTTTT. Its translation is CASSPQPLAGKVGELFF. The V gene is TRBV18, the J gene TRBJ2-2, with 9 bases that match TRBD2. Trimming took 3 bases from V and 7 from J; bases not matched to a gene: 12. CDR1 KGHSH and CDR2 LQKENI come from the germline V gene. The CDR3 spans 17 residues.

J is TRBJ2-5 and V is TRBV4-1; TRBD1 aligns across 8 bases. After removal of 2 bases from V and 4 bases from J, the junction contained 3 bases not matched to a gene. CDR1 and CDR2 from the germline V gene are MGHRA and YSYEKL. The CDR3 runs 14 residues. DNA for the CDR3: TGCGCCAGCAGCCAAACAGGACAGGGAGAGACCCAGTACTTC. Amino acids: CASSQTGQGETQYF.

CDR3 residues: CASSAEAGTQETQYF. The CDR3 bases are TGTGCCAGCAGCGCGGAAGCGGGGACCCAAGAGACCCAGTACTTC. The J gene is TRBJ2-5, the V gene TRBV7-9; 7 bases match TRBD2. This CDR3 is built from 15 residues. V dropped 5 bases and J dropped 1; count of bases not matched to a gene: 7. Germline CDR1 reads SEHNR; CDR2 reads FQNEAQ (reference sequence).

The chain carries TRBV6-5 and TRBJ1-5; no clear D gene. From germline, CDR1 is MNHEY and CDR2 SVGAGI. The V end was cut by 2 bases, the J end by 3 bases, with 5 bases between. This CDR3 region has 13 residues. The CDR3 coding sequence is TGTGCCAGCAGTTACAGCTTCAATCAGCCCCAGCATTTT. Residues: CASSYSFNQPQHF.

This clone turned up a few times. The genes are TRBV2 and TRBJ2-5; the D gene is possibly TRBD2 (5 bases). The better agreement between TRBJ2-7 and the DNA end casts doubt on the J call. CDR1 and CDR2 from the germline V gene are SNHLY and FYNNEI. The CDR3 runs to 16 residues. The CDR3 sequence is CASSEALRTPTYEQYF. The CDR3 DNA sequence: TGTGCCAGCAGTGAAGCGCTTAGGACTCCCACCTACGAGCAGTACTTC.

V gene TRBV25-1 combines with J gene TRBJ2-7, with D unclear. This CDR3 has 12 amino acids. The V gene lost 2 bases and the J gene lost 6 bases, with 8 bases spanning the gap. Germline V gives CDR1 MGHDK, CDR2 SYGVNS. The chain's CDR3 is CASSEGLGEQYF. CDR3 in DNA: TGTGCCAGCAGTGAAGGGTTAGGCGAGCAGTACTTC.